What follows are 3 T cell receptor beta chains derived from one specimen sequenced in a study of regulatory T cells in long-lasting Graves disease. Time point specified: newly diagnosed GD, antithyroid drugs for less than 3 months. Preparation of the TCR library used RNA extracted from PBMCs. Both iRepertoire HTBI primers and Arm-PCR of CDR3 regions were used to build the TCR beta libraries. TCRdb re-derived calls from the multiplex PCR reads in MiXCR, one entry per CDR3 protein. The sample holds just over 600,000 distinct CDR3 sequences; under 20% are singletons and the top ten take about 20%. The same data also contributed to another study, on T cells in Graves' hyperthyroidism and ophthalmopathy.

This specimen consisted of peripheral blood mononuclear cells (PBMCs), obtained at new diagnosis, from a patient treated with antithyroid drugs. These receptors came from a young woman with Graves disease.

This clonotype was found a few times. The gene calls are TRBV20-1 and TRBJ2-7; D unclear. With 4 bases removed from V and 3 bases from J, the gap between germline ends came to 4 bases. Germline CDR1 is DFQATT and CDR2 is SNEGSKA (reference sequence). This CDR3 spans 10 amino acids. The CDR3 is CSAIFYEQYF. CDR3 in DNA: TGCAGTGCTATTTTCTACGAGCAGTACTTC.

Ten or more counts support this clonotype. The rearrangement uses TRBV5-1 and TRBJ1-2; a possible D gene is TRBD1 (6 bases). Trimming stripped 0 bases from V and 5 bases from J, with 14 bases between. Germline assignment: CDR1 SGHRS and CDR2 YFSETQ. The CDR3 is 15 amino acids. The CDR3 loop reads CASSLDAGGGYGYTF. DNA of the CDR3: TGCGCCAGCAGCTTGGACGCGGGAGGGGGATATGGCTACACCTTC.

The count of this clonotype is one. The rearrangement uses TRBV18 and TRBJ1-3, with 10 positions matching TRBD1. This CDR3 region has 16 residues. The germline V gene has CDR1 KGHSH and CDR2 LQKENI. V gave up 2 bases and J gave up 2 bases; unmatched junction bases: 3. This chain's CDR3 is CASSPRQGATGNTIYF. For the CDR3, the DNA is TGTGCCAGCTCACCAAGACAGGGGGCTACTGGAAACACCATATATTTT. The full variable domain, completed using reference TRBV18 and TRBJ1-3, is NAGVMQNPRHLVRRRGQEARLRCSPMKGHSHVYWYRQLPEEGLKFMVYLQKENIIDESGMPKERFSAEFPKEGPSILRIQQVVRGDSAAYFCASSPRQGATGNTIYFGEGSWLTVV.